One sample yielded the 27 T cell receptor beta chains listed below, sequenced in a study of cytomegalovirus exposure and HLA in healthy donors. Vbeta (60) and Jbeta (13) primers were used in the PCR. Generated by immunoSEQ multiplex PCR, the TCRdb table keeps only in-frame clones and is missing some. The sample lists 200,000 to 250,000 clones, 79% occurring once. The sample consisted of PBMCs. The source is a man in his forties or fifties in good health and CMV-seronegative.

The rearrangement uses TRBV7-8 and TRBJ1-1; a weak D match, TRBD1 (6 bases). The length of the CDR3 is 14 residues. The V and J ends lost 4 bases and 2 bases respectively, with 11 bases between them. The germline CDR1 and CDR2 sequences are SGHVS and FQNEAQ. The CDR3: CASSSRTVNTEAFF. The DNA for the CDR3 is TGTGCCAGCAGCTCGCGGACAGTCAACACTGAAGCTTTCTTT.

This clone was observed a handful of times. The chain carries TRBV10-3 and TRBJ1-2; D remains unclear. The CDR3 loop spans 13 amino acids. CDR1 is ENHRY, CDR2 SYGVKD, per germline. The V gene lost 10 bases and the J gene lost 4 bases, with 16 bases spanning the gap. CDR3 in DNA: TGTGCCACCTGCGGGGAAAAGGCCTATGGCTACACCTTC. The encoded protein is CATCGEKAYGYTF.

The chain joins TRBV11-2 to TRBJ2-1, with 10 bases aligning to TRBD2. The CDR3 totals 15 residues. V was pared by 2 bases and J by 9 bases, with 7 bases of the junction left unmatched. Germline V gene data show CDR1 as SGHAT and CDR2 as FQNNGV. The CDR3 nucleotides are TGTGCCAGCAGCTTACTACAGCGGGAGGGCCTTGAGCAGTTCTTC. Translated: CASSLLQREGLEQFF. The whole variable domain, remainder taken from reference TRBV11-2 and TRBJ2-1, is EAGVAQSPRYKIIEKRQSVAFWCNPISGHATLYWYQQILGQGPKLLIQFQNNGVVDDSQLPKDRFSAERLKGVDSTLKIQPAKLEDSAVYLCASSLLQREGLEQFFGPGTRLTVL.

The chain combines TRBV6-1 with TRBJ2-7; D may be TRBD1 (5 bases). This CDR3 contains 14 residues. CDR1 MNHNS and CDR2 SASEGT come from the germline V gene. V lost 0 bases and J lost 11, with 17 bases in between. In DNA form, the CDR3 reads TGTGCCAGCAGTGAAGCGCTTCGTAGGGGTGGAAAGTACTTC. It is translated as CASSEALRRGGKYF.

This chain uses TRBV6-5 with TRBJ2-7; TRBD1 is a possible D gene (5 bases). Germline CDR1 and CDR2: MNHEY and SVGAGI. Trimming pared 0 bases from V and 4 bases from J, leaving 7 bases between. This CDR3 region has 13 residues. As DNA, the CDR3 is TGTGCCAGCAGTTACTCGGGGCGATACGAGCAGTACTTC. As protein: CASSYSGRYEQYF.

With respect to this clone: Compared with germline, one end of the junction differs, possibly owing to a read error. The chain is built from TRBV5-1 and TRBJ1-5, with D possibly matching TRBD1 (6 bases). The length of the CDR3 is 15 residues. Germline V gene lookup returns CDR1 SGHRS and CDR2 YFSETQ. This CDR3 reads CASSRGGGGNQPQHF. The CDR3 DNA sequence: TGTGCCAGCAGCCGAGGGGGTGGAGGCAATCAGCCCCAGCATTTT.

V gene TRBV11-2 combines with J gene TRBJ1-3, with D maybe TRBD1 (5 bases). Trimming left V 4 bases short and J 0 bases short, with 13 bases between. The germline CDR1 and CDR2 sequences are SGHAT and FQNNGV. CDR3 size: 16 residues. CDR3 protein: CASSYLAGFSGNTIYF. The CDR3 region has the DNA TGTGCCAGCAGCTACCTCGCAGGGTTCTCTGGAAACACCATATATTTT. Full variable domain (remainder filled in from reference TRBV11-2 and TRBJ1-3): EAGVAQSPRYKIIEKRQSVAFWCNPISGHATLYWYQQILGQGPKLLIQFQNNGVVDDSQLPKDRFSAERLKGVDSTLKIQPAKLEDSAVYLCASSYLAGFSGNTIYFGEGSWLTVV.

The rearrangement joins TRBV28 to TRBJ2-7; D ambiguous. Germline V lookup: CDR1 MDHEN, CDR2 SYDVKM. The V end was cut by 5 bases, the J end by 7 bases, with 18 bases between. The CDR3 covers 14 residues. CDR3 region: CASSIIDIPQEQYF. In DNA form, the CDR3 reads TGTGCCAGCAGTATTATTGACATCCCTCAGGAGCAGTACTTC.

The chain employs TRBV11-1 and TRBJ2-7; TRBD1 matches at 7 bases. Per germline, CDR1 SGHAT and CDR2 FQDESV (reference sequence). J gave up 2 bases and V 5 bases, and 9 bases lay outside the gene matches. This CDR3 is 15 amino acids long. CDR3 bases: TGTGCCAGCAGCCGCGACAGGGCCTACGCCTACGAGCAGTACTTC. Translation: CASSRDRAYAYEQYF.

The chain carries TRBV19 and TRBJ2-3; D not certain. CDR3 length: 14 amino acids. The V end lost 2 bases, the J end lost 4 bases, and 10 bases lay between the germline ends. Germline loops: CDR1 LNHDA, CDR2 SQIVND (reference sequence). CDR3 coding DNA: TGTGCCAGTAGTATACTGGGCCGAGCAGATACGCAGTATTTT. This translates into CASSILGRADTQYF.

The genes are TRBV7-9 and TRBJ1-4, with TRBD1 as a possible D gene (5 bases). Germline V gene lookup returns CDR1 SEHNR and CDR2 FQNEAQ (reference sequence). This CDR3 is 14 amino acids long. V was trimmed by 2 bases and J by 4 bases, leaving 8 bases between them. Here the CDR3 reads CASSLQGGNEKLFF. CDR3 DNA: TGTGCCAGCAGCTTACAGGGTGGTAATGAAAAACTGTTTTTT.

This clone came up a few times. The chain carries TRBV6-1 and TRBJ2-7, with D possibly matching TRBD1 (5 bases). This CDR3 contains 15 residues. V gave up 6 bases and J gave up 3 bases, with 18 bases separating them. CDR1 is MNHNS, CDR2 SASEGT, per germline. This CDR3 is CASSGRSGLYYEQYF. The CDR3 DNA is TGTGCCAGCAGCGGCCGCTCAGGGCTTTACTACGAGCAGTACTTC.

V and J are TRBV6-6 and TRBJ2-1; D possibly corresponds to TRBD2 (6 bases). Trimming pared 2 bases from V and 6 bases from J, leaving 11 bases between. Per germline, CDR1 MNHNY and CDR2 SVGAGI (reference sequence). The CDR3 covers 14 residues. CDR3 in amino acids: CASSYRELGNEQFF. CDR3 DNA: TGTGCCAGCAGTTACCGGGAGTTAGGCAATGAGCAGTTCTTC.

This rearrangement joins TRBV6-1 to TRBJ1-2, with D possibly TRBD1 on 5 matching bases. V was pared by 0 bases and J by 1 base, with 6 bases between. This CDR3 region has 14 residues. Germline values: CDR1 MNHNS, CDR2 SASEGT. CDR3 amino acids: CASSEAGDNYGYTF. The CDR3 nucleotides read TGTGCCAGCAGTGAAGCAGGGGATAACTATGGCTACACCTTC.

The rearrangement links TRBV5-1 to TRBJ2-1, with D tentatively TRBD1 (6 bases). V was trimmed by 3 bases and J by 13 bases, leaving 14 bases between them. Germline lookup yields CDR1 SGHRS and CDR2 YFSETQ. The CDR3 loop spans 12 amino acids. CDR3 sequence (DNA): TGCGCCAGCAGCTCGCTCCCAGGGGCCCAGTTCTTC. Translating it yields CASSSLPGAQFF. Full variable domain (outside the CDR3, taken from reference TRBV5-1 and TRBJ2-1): KAGVTQTPRYLIKTRGQQVTLSCSPISGHRSVSWYQQTPGQGLQFLFEYFSETQRNKGNFPGRFSGRQFSNSRSEMNVSTLELGDSALYLCASSSLPGAQFFGPGTRLTVL.

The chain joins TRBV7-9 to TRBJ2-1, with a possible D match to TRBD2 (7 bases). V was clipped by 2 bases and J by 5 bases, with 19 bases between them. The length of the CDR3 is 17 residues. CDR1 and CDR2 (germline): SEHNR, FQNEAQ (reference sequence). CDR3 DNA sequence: TGTGCCAGCAGCTTAAAACCCGGGAAGCGGGACAACAATGAGCAGTTCTTC. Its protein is CASSLKPGKRDNNEQFF.

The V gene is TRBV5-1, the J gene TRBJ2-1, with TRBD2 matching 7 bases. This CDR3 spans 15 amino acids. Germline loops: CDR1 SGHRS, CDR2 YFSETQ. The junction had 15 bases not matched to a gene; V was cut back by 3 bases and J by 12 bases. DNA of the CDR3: TGCGCCAGCAGCTACGCCGGGGAGGCGGGAGTGACGCAGTTCTTC. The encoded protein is CASSYAGEAGVTQFF.

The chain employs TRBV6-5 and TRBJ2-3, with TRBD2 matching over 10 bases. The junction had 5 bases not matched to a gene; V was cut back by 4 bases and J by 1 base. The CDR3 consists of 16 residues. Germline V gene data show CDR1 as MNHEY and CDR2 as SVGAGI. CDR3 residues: CASSSPGTSGTDTQYF. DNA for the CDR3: TGTGCCAGCAGTTCCCCCGGGACTAGCGGCACAGATACGCAGTATTTT.

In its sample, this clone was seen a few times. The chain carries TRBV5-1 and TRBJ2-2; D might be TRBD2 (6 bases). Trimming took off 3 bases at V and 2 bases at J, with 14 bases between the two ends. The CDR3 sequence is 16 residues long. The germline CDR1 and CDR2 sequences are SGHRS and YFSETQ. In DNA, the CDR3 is TGCGCCAGCAGCTGGGGTGGAGGGCCCAACACCGGGGAGCTGTTTTTT. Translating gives CASSWGGGPNTGELFF.

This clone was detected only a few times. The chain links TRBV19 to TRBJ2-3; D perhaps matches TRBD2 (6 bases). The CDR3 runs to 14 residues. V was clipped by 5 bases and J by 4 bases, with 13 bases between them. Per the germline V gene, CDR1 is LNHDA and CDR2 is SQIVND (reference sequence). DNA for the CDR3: TGTGCCAGTAGTGCAGGAGCGGGCGCAGATACGCAGTATTTT. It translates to CASSAGAGADTQYF. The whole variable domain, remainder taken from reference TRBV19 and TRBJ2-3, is DGGITQSPKYLFRKEGQNVTLSCEQNLNHDAMYWYRQDPGQGLRLIYYSQIVNDFQKGDIAEGYSVSREKKESFPLTVTSAQKNPTAFYLCASSAGAGADTQYFGPGTRLTVL.

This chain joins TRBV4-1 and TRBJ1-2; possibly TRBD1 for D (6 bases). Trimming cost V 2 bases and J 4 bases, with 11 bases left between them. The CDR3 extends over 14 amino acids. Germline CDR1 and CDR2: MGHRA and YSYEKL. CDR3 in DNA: TGCGCCAGCAGCCAACCCGGACAGATCTATGGCTACACCTTC. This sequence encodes CASSQPGQIYGYTF.

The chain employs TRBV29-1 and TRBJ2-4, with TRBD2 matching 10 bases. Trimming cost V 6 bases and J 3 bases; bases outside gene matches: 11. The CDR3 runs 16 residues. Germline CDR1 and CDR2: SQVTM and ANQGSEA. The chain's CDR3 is CSVGLGAGGIKNIQYF. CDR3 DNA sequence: TGCAGCGTCGGGCTAGGAGCGGGAGGGATCAAAAACATTCAGTACTTC.

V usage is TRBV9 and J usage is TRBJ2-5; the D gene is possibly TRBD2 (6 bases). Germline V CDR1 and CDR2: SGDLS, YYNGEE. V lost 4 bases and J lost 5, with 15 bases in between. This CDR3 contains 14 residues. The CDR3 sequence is CASSPQSGVETQYF. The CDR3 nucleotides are TGTGCCAGCAGCCCCCAATCGGGAGTGGAGACCCAGTACTTC.

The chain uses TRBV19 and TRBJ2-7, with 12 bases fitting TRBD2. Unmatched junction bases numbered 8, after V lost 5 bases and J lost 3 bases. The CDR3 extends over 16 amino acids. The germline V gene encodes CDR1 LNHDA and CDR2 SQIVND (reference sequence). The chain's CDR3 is CASSLTSGSMLYEQYF. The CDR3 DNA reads TGTGCCAGTAGTCTGACTAGCGGGAGTATGCTCTACGAGCAGTACTTC. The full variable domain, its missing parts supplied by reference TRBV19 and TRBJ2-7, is DGGITQSPKYLFRKEGQNVTLSCEQNLNHDAMYWYRQDPGQGLRLIYYSQIVNDFQKGDIAEGYSVSREKKESFPLTVTSAQKNPTAFYLCASSLTSGSMLYEQYFGPGTRLTVT.

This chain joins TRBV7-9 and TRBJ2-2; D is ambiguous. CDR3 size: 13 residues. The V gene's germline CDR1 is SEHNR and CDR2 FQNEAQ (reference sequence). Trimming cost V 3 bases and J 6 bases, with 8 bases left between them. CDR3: CASSLQAPGELFF. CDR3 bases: TGTGCCAGCAGCTTGCAGGCACCCGGGGAGCTGTTTTTT.

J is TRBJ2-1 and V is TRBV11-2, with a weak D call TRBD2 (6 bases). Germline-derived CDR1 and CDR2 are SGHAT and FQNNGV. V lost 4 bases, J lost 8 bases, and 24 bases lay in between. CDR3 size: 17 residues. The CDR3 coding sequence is TGTGCCAGCAGCTACGGACGGGGCCGGGGGAGGCGCCATGAGCAGTTCTTC. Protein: CASSYGRGRGRRHEQFF.

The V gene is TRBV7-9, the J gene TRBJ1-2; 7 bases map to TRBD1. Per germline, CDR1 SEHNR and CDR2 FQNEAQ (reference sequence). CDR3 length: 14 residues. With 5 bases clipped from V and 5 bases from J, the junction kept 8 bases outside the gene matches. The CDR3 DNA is TGTGCCAGCAGCCAAAATACAGGGGAGTATGGCTACACCTTC. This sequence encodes CASSQNTGEYGYTF.